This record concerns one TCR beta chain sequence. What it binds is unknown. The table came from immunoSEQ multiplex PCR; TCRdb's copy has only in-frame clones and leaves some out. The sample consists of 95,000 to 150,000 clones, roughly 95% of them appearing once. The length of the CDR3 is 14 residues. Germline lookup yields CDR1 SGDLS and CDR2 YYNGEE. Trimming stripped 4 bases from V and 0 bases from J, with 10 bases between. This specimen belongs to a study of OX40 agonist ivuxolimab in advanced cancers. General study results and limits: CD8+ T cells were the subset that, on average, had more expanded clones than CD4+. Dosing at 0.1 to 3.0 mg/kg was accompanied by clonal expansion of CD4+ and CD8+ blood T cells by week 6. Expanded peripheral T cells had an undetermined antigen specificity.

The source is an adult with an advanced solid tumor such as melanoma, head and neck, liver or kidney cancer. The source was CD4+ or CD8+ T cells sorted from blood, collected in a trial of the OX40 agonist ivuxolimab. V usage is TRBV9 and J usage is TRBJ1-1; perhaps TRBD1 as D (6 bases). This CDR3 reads CASSPRQVNTEAFF. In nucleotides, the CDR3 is TGTGCCAGCAGCCCCAGACAGGTGAACACTGAAGCTTTCTTT.